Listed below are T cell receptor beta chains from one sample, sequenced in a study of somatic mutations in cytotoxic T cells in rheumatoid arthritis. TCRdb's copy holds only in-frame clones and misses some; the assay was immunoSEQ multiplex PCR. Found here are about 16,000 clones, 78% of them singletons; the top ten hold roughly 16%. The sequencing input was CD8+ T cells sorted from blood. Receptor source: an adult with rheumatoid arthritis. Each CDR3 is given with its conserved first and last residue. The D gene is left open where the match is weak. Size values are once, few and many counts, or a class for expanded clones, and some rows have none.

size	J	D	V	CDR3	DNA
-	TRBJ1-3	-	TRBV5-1	CASSLMSEGKNTIYF	TGCGCCAGCAGCTTGATGTCAGAAGGGAAAAACACCATATATTTT
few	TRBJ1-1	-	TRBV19	CASSKGVAEAFF	TGTGCCAGTAGTAAGGGGGTTGCTGAAGCTTTCTTT
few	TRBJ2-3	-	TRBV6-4	CASSDAQGPTDTQYF	TGTGCCAGCAGTGACGCACAGGGTCCCACAGATACGCAGTATTTT
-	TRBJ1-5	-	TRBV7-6	CASSRLAGAQPQHF	TGTGCCAGCAGCCGACTAGCGGGGGCTCAGCCCCAGCATTTT
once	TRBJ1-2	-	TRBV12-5	CASGLAPPTGINYGYTF	TGTGCTAGTGGTTTGGCCCCACCCACAGGGATTAACTATGGCTACACCTTC
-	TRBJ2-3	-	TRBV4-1	CASSQEHRGTDTQYF	TGCGCCAGCAGCCAAGAACACAGGGGCACAGATACGCAGTATTTT
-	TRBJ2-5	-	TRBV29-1	CSIDGYQETQYF	TGCAGCATTGATGGGTACCAAGAGACCCAGTACTTC
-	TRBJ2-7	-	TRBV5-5	CASSSWLAASYEQYF	TGTGCCAGCAGCTCCTGGCTTGCAGCCTCCTACGAGCAGTACTTC
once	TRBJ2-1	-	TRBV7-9	CASSSDASSYNEQFF	TGTGCCAGCAGCTCGGACGCGAGCTCCTACAATGAGCAGTTCTTC
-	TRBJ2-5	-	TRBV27	CASSLVGGGETQYF	TGTGCCAGCAGTTTAGTCGGGGGAGGAGAGACCCAGTACTTC
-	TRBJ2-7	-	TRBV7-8	CASHTDRRYEQYF	TGTGCCAGCCACACCGACAGGAGATACGAGCAGTACTTC
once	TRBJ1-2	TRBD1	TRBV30	CAWGPAGGHGYTF	TGTGCCTGGGGCCCCGCAGGGGGCCATGGCTACACCTTC
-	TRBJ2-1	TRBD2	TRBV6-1	CASSPIAGADNEQFF	TGTGCCAGCAGTCCAATAGCGGGGGCCGACAATGAGCAGTTCTTC
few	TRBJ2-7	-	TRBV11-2	CACRRDLYEQYF	TGTGCCTGTAGACGGGATCTCTACGAGCAGTACTTC
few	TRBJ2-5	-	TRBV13	CASSSGFAETQYF	TGTGCCAGCAGCTCGGGGTTTGCAGAGACCCAGTACTTC
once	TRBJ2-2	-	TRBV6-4	CASSLADHLTGELFF	TGTGCCAGCAGTTTAGCGGACCACTTAACCGGGGAGCTGTTTTTT
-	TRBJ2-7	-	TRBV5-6	CASSSEGQGDYEQYF	TGTGCCAGCAGCTCTGAAGGTCAGGGCGATTACGAGCAGTACTTC
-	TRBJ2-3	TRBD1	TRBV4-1	CASSQEIGTGSTDTQYF	TGCGCCAGCAGCCAAGAAATAGGGACAGGCAGCACAGATACGCAGTATTTT
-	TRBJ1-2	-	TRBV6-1	CASSDGPPEANYGYTF	TGTGCCAGCAGTGATGGTCCTCCAGAAGCTAACTATGGCTACACCTTC
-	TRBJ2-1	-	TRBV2	CASNVGALGHSNEQFF	TGTGCCAGCAATGTAGGGGCTCTTGGTCATTCCAATGAGCAGTTCTTC
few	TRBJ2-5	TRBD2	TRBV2	CASSDPGLQETQYF	TGTGCCAGCAGTGACCCGGGACTACAAGAGACCCAGTACTTC
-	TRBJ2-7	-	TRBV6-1	CASRVEWTEYEQYF	TGTGCCAGCAGGGTAGAATGGACGGAGTACGAGCAGTACTTC
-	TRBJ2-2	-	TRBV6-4	CASSALTGELFF	TGTGCCAGCAGTGCACTCACTGGGGAGCTGTTTTTT
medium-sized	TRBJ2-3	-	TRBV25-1	CASSLEMADTQYF	TGTGCCAGCAGTCTAGAAATGGCAGATACGCAGTATTTT
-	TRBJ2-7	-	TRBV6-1	CASSERMETGVAYEQYF	TGTGCCAGCAGTGAGAGAATGGAAACGGGGGTGGCCTACGAGCAGTACTTC
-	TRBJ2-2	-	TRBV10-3	CAISPVEVTGELFF	TGTGCCATCAGCCCGGTGGAAGTCACCGGGGAGCTGTTTTTT